This is a list of T cell receptor beta chains from one sample in a study of naive and memory T cell subsets. MiXCR, applied by TCRdb to the UMI-ligation and nested PCR reads, yields one record per CDR3 protein. Of 130,000 to 150,000 distinct CDR3 sequences listed, about 23% are singletons. The sample taken for sequencing was naive CD4+ T cells from blood. Every receptor here comes from a human donor in good health. Both conserved end residues are part of each CDR3. Each record gives: J gene, V gene, CDR3 protein.

>TRBJ2-1|TRBV7-2
CASSITGFNKAYEQFF
>TRBJ2-1|TRBV13
CASSRRTSGTYSYNEQFF
>TRBJ2-1|TRBV29-1
CSVSGRATNEQFF
>TRBJ2-2|TRBV24-1
CATSVSRNTGELFF
>TRBJ2-1|TRBV6-5
CASSPPGRQHNEQFF
>TRBJ2-7|TRBV5-1
CASSPEVGLPYEQYF
>TRBJ2-1|TRBV12-3/TRBV12-4
CATFLSTYNEQFF
>TRBJ1-5|TRBV6-5
CASSADRGGSAQHF
>TRBJ2-1|TRBV28
CASSLYPSGSYNEQFF
>TRBJ2-1|TRBV20-1
CSAREFGLREQFF
>TRBJ2-1|TRBV11-2
CASKISGGVAYNEQFF
>TRBJ1-3|TRBV20-1
CSATRTSSGNTIYF
>TRBJ2-1|TRBV5-6
CASRRDRAYNEQFF
>TRBJ2-7|TRBV24-1
CATSDTTLFEQYF
>TRBJ1-6|TRBV28
CASAWGARNSPLHF
>TRBJ2-1|TRBV12-3/TRBV12-4
CASRTGTDEQFF
>TRBJ2-3|TRBV14
CASSRDFTDTQYF
>TRBJ2-7|TRBV7-9
CASSPTGGARREQYF
>TRBJ2-6|TRBV7-2
CASSLVPSGLAGANVLTF
>TRBJ2-1|TRBV5-4
CASSRGSREGYNEQFF
>TRBJ2-1|TRBV10-3
CAINSGTRSYNEQFF
>TRBJ1-5|TRBV12-3/TRBV12-4
CASSLFDQPQHF
>TRBJ1-1|TRBV7-9
CASSLLGVETEAFF
>TRBJ1-6|TRBV6-2/TRBV6-3
CASSPGRVDSPLHF
>TRBJ2-2|TRBV19
CASSMIGNAGELFF
>TRBJ2-7|TRBV7-8
CASSTLHAGSYEQYF
>TRBJ2-3|TRBV20-1
CSASYTGRNTDTQYF
>TRBJ1-2|TRBV5-1
CASSPEQGLGYTF
>TRBJ2-1|TRBV28
CASSWRDEQFF
>TRBJ1-1|TRBV7-9
CASSPQGMNTEAFF
>TRBJ1-3|TRBV28
CASSSGLISGNTIYF
>TRBJ1-6|TRBV7-3
CASSFDGNNSPLHF
>TRBJ2-7|TRBV28
CASSLSSGRGEQYF
>TRBJ2-7|TRBV6-6
CASSSMDRGEYF
>TRBJ2-5|TRBV29-1
CSARELETQYF
>TRBJ2-5|TRBV28
CASTGQQKRVGETQYF
>TRBJ1-2|TRBV29-1
CSVRTESSYTF
>TRBJ2-3|TRBV5-1
CASMRPGQLTDTQYF
>TRBJ1-4|TRBV18
CASSPPGRTGATNEKLFF
>TRBJ2-1|TRBV11-2
CASSSNRKSYNEQFF
>TRBJ2-1|TRBV29-1
CSVTSGISEQFF
>TRBJ2-5|TRBV20-1
CSAPGQVGETQYF
>TRBJ2-3|TRBV7-2
CASTERGTTDTQYF
>TRBJ2-6|TRBV7-9
CASSSGQTSGANVLTF
>TRBJ2-3|TRBV28
CAATGTTDTQYF